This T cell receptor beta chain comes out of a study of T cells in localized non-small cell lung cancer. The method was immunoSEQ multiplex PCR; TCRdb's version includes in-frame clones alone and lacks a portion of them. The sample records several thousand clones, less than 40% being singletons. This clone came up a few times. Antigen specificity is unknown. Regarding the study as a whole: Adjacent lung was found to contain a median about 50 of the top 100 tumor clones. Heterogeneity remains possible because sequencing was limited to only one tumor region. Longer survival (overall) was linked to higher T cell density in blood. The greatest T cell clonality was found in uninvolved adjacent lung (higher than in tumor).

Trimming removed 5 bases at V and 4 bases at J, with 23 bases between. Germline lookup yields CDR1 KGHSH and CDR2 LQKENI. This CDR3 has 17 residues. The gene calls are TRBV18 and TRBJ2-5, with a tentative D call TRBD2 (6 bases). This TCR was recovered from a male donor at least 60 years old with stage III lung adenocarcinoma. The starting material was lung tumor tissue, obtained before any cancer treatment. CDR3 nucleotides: TGTGCCAGCTCATCGTCGGATGGGGGTCAAGCGGGAGAGACCCAGTACTTC. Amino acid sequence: CASSSSDGGQAGETQYF.